This T cell receptor beta chain was identified during a study of early T cells in non-severe SARS-CoV-2 infection. At the level of the study: Chains were not paired, and sequencing was done on bulk RNA from unsorted whole blood. The study's findings and limits: Private and CD4 specificities were missed by VDJdb matching, skewed to anti-spike CD8.

In the case of this clonotype: Its antigen is unidentified. A read error may explain this, as a much larger clone is one base away.

Attachment of unique molecular identifiers was made to individual cDNA molecules. TCRdb processed the 5' RACE reads anew with MiXCR; each CDR3 protein has one entry. The table lists fewer than 35,000 distinct CDR3 sequences, 9% of them singletons. The specimen was whole blood. The origin of this receptor is an adult who was a healthcare worker with PCR-confirmed SARS-CoV-2 infection or an uninfected control (not recorded which).

The CDR3 region is CVSWDLNRRNEKLFF. The CDR3 nucleotides read TGTGTCAGTTGGGATTTGAACAGGCGGAATGAAAAACTGTTTTTT. This chain uses TRBV19 with TRBJ1-4, with a tentative D call TRBD1 (5 bases). The CDR3 loop spans 15 amino acids. Germline V CDR1 and CDR2: LNHDA, SQIVND (reference sequence). The complete variable domain, with remaining parts taken from reference TRBV19 and TRBJ1-4, reads DGGITQSPKYLFRKEGQNVTLSCEQNLNHDAMYWYRQDPGQGLRLIYYSQIVNDFQKGDIAEGYSVSREKKESFPLTVTSAQKNPTAFYLCVSWDLNRRNEKLFFGSGTQLSVL.